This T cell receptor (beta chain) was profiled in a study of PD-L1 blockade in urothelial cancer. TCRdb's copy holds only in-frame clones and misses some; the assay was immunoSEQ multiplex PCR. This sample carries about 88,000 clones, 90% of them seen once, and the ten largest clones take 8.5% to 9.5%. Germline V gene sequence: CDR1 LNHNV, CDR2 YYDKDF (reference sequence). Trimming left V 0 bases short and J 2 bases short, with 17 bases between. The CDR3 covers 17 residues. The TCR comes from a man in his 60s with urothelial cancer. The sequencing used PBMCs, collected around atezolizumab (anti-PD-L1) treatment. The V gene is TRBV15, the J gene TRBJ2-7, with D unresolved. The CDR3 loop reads CATSRDLLTLGPYEQYF. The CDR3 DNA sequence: TGTGCCACCAGCAGAGATCTTCTGACTTTAGGCCCCTACGAGCAGTACTTC.